This T cell receptor (beta chain) emerged from a study of blood T cell repertoires in COVID-19. Study in general: COVID-19 samples from acute and convalescent phases originated in the United States, Italy and Spain. T cells, B-cell-depleted T cells, or PBMCs supplied cDNA or gDNA.

As processed by the authors: Amplified reference gene primers provided the basis for estimating nucleated cell counts. Method: immunoSEQ multiplex PCR; TCRdb's copy keeps in-frame clones and lacks some. D and trimming come from the DNA, and the V and J calls and clone size come from that table. The table includes about 140,000 clones, over 80% detected once. Germline CDR1 reads SGHRS; CDR2 reads YFSETQ. The CDR3 sequence is 16 residues long. With 0 bases clipped from V and 4 bases from J, the junction kept 3 bases outside the gene matches. This clonotype originated in a woman aged 45-65 years with acute or convalescent COVID-19. The rearrangement uses TRBV5-1 and TRBJ2-1; the match to TRBD2 covers 11 bases. The sample was peripheral blood. DNA of the CDR3: TGCGCCAGCAGCTTGGAAGGGACTAGCGGATACAATGAGCAGTTCTTC. Amino acids: CASSLEGTSGYNEQFF.